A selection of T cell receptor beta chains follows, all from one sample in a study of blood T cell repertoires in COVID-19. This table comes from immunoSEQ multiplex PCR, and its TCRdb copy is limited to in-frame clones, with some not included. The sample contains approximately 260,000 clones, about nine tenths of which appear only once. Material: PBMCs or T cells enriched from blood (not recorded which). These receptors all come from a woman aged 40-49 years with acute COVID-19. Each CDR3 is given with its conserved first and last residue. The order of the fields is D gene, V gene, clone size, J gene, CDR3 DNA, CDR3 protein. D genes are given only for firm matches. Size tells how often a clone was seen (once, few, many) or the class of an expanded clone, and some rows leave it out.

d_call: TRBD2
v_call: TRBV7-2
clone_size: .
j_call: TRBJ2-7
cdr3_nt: TGTGCCAGCAGCCAACAAACGGGACTAGCGGGAGTCAACGAGCAGTACTTC
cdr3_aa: CASSQQTGLAGVNEQYF

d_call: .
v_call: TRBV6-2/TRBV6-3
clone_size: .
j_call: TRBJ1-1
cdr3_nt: TGTGCCAGCAGTTACTCGATTCTACGAGGGGCCGGGTTCGGGGGCACTGAAGCTTTCTTT
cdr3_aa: CASSYSILRGAGFGGTEAFF

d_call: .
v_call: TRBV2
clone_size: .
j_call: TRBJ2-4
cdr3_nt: TGTGCCAGCAGTGAAGCGGGGGCGAGGTCCAAAAACATTCAGTACTTC
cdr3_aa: CASSEAGARSKNIQYF

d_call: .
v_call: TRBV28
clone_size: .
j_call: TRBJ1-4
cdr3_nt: TGTGCCAGCAGTTTTGGGGGCCGGGGTCCCCGTGAAAAACTGTTTTTT
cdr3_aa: CASSFGGRGPREKLFF

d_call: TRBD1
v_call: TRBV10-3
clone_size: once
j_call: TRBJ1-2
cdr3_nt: TGTGCCATCAGTGAGTCCCCGGGAGGACAGGGAGGCTATGGCTACACCTTC
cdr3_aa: CAISESPGGQGGYGYTF

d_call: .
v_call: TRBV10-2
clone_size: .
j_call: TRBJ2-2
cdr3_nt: TGCGCCAGCAGTGAGTGGTATAAATCGGACACCGGGGAGCTGTTTTTT
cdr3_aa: CASSEWYKSDTGELFF

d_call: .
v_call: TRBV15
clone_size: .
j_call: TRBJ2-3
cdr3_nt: TGTGCCACCAGCAGAGCGGGGTCCCCAGATACGCAGTATTTT
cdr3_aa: CATSRAGSPDTQYF

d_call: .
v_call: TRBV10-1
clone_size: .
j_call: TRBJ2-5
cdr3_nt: TGCGCCAGCAGGGCCTCGGGCGGGGAGACCCAGTACTTC
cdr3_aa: CASRASGGETQYF

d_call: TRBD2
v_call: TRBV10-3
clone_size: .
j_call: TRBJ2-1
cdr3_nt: TGTGCCACCGCCGGGACTAGCGGAAACAATGAGCAGTTCTTC
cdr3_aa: CATAGTSGNNEQFF

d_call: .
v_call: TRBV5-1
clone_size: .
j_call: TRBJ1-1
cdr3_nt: TGCGCCAGCAGGACAGAGAACACTGAAGCTTTCTTT
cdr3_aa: CASRTENTEAFF

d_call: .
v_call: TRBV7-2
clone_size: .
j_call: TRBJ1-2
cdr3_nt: TGTGCCAGCAGCCCCGGCCCGGCAGCGGATGGCTACACCTTC
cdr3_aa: CASSPGPAADGYTF

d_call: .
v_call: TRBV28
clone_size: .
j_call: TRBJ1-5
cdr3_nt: TGTGCCACCATAGCTTCGGACTATCAGCCCCAGCATTTT
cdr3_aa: CATIASDYQPQHF

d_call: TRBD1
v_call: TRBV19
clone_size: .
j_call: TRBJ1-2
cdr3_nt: TGTGCCAGCTGGACAGGGGAATTTCGTGGCTACACCTTC
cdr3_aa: CASWTGEFRGYTF

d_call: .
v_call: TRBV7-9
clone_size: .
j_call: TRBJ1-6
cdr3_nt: TGTGCCAGCAGCTTGGGGCAGGACGCACCCCTCCACTTT
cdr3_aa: CASSLGQDAPLHF

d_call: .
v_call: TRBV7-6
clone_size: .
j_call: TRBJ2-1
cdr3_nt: TGTGCCAGCAGCCCAGAGTTTGACTTCGACAATGAGCAGTTCTTC
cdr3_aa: CASSPEFDFDNEQFF

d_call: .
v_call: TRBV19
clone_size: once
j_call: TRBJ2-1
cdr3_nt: TGTGCCAGTAGCGGAGGGTCTTATTACAATGAGCAGTTCTTC
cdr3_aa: CASSGGSYYNEQFF

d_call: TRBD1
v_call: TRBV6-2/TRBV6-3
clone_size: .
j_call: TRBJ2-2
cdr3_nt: TGTGCCAGCAGTTTCAACAGGGGCACCGGGGAGCTGTTTTTT
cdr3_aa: CASSFNRGTGELFF

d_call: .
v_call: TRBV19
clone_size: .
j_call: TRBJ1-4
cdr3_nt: TGTGCCAGTAGTAGACAGGCGGACGATACAACTAATGAAAAACTGTTTTTT
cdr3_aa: CASSRQADDTTNEKLFF

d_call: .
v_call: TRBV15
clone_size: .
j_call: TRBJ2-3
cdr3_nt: TGTGCCACCAGCAGAGGCACAGGTGCCCTCACAGATACGCAGTATTTT
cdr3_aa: CATSRGTGALTDTQYF

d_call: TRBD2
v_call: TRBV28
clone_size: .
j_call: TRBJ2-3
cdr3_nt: TGTGCCAGCACTTTGGGGACTAGCGGGAGTAGCACAGATACGCAGTATTTT
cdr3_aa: CASTLGTSGSSTDTQYF